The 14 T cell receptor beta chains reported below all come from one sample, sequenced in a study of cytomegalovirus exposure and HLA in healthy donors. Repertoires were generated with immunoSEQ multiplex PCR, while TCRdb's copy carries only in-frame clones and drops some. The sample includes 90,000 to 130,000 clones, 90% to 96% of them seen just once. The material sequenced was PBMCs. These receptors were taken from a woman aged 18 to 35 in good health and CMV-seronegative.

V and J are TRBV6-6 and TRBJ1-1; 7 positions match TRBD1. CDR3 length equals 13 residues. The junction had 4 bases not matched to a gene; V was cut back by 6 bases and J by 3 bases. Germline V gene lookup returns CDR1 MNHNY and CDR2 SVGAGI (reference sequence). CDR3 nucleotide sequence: TGTGCCAGCAGCCCGGGACAGTACACTGAAGCTTTCTTT. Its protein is CASSPGQYTEAFF.

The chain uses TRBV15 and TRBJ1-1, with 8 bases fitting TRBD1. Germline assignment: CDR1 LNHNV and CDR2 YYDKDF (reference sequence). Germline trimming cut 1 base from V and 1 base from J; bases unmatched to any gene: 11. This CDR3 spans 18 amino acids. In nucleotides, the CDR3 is TGTGCCACCAGCAGAGTTTGGGGGACAGGTGTGTGGAACACTGAAGCTTTCTTT. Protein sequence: CATSRVWGTGVWNTEAFF. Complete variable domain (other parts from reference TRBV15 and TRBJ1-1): DAMVIQNPRYQVTQFGKPVTLSCSQTLNHNVMYWYQQKSSQAPKLLFHYYDKDFNNEADTPDNFQSRRPNTSFCFLDIRSPGLGDTAMYLCATSRVWGTGVWNTEAFFGQGTRLTVV.

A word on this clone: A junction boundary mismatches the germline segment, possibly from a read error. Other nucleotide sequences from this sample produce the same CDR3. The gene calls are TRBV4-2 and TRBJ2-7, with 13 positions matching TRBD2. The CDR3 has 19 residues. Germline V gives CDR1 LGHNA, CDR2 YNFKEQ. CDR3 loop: CASSQEGPTSGGYSYEQYF. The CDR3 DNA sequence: TGTGCCAGCAGCCAAGAGGGGCCGACTAGCGGGGGGTACTCCTACGAACAGTACTTC.

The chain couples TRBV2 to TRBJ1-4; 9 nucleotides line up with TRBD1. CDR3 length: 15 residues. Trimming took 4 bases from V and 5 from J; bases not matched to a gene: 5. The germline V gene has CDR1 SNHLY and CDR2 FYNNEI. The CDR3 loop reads CASSGNRGLNEKLFF. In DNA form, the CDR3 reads TGTGCCAGCAGTGGAAACAGGGGGCTCAATGAAAAACTGTTTTTT.

The CDR3, as DNA: TGTGCCAGCTTAAAGGACAGGAGTTACACTGAAGCTTTCTTT. Encoded protein: CASLKDRSYTEAFF. The chain employs TRBV18 and TRBJ1-1, with TRBD1 matching 7 bases. The J segment lost 3 bases and the V segment lost 7 bases, leaving 8 bases of the junction unmatched. CDR1 and CDR2 (germline): KGHSH, LQKENI. The CDR3 is 14 amino acids.

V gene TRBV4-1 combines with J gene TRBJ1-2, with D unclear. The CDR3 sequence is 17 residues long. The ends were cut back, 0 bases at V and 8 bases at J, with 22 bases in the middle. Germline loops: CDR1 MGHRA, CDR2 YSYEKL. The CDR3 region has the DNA TGCGCCAGCAGCCAAGAAGAGAATAGGTACGGGGTTGACGGCTACACCTTC. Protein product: CASSQEENRYGVDGYTF.

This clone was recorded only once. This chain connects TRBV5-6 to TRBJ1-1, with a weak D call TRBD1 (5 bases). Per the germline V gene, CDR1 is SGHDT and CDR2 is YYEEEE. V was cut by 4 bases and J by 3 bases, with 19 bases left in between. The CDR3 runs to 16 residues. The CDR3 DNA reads TGTGCCAGCAGCCGAAGACGGGGGAGGGATGACACTGAAGCTTTCTTT. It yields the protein CASSRRRGRDDTEAFF. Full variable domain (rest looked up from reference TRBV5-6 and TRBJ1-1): DAGVTQSPTHLIKTRGQQVTLRCSPKSGHDTVSWYQQALGQGPQFIFQYYEEEERQRGNFPDRFSGHQFPNYSSELNVNALLLGDSALYLCASSRRRGRDDTEAFFGQGTRLTVV.

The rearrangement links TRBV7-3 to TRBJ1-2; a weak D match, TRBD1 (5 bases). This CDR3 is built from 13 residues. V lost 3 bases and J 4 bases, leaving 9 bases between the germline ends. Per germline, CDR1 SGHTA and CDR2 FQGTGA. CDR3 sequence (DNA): TGTGCCAGCAGCTTTGGGGGGAGCTATGGCTACACCTTC. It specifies CASSFGGSYGYTF.

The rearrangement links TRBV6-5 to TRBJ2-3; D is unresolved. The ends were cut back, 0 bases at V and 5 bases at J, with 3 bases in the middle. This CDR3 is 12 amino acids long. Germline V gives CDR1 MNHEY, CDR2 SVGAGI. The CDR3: CASSYSGDTQYF. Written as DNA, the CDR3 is TGTGCCAGCAGTTACTCCGGAGATACGCAGTATTTT.

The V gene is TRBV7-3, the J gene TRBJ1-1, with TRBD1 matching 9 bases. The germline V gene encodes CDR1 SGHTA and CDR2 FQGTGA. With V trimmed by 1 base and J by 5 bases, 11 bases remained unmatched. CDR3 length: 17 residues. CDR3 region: CASSLNGQGRGGTEAFF. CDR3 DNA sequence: TGTGCCAGCAGCTTAAATGGACAGGGGCGAGGAGGGACTGAAGCTTTCTTT.

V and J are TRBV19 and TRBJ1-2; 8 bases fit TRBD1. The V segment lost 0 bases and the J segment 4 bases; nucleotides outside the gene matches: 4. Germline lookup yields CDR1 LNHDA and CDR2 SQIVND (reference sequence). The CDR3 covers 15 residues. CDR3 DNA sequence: TGTGCCAGTAGTATAGACCCGGACAGGGCCTATGGCTACACCTTC. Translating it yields CASSIDPDRAYGYTF.

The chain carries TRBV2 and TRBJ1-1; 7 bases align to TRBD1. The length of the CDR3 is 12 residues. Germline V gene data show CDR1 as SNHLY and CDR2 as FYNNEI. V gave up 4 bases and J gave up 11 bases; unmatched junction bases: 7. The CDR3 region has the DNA TGTGCCAGCAGTGTACAGGGGTTAGGCGCTTTCTTT. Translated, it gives CASSVQGLGAFF.

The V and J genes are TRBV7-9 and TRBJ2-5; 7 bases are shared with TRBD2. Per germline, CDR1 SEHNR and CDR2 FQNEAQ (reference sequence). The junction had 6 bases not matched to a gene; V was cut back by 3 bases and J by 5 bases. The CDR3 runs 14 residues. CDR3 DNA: TGTGCCAGCAGCTTTAGGGAGGGTGTTGAGACCCAGTACTTC. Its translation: CASSFREGVETQYF.

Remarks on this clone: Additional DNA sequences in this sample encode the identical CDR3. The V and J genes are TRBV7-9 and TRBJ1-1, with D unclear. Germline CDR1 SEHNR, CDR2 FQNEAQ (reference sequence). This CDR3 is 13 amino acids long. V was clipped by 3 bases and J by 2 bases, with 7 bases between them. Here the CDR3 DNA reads TGTGCCAGCAGCTTTGCAGGTAACACTGAAGCTTTCTTT. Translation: CASSFAGNTEAFF.